This T cell receptor beta chain was captured in a study of blood T cell repertoires in COVID-19. V lost 6 bases and J lost 2, with 13 bases in between. Germline-derived CDR1 and CDR2 are KGHSH and LQKENI. This CDR3 spans 14 amino acids. Libraries were prepared by immunoSEQ multiplex PCR; TCRdb keeps only in-frame clonotypes and omits some of them. The sample holds 110,000 or so clones, approximately 87% seen once. V and J are TRBV18 and TRBJ1-1; no definite D call. The clonotype comes from a woman in her forties or fifties with acute or convalescent COVID-19. Sample: peripheral blood. The CDR3 nucleotides are TGTGCCAGCTCCTCGGCAGGTGACAACACTGAAGCTTTCTTT. Protein product: CASSSAGDNTEAFF.